Listed below are T cell receptor beta chains from one sample, sequenced in a study of T-cell reconstitution after alpha-beta-depleted transplantation in children. TCRdb reprocessed the PCR reads via MiXCR and lists one record per CDR3 protein. The sample has 500,000 to 650,000 distinct CDR3 sequences; roughly 13% are singletons. Here the sequenced sample was PBMCs, mostly from graft donor cells, taken 360 days after TCRalphabeta/CD19-depleted stem cell transplant. The receptors were sampled from a male patient under 18 who had a stem cell transplant for acute myeloid leukemia, so the T cells may come from the graft donor. Both conserved end residues are part of each CDR3. The order of the fields is V gene, CDR3 length, J gene, clone size, CDR3 protein. Some rows have no size entry. The others give once, few or many, or a class for an expanded clone.

v_gene: TRBV4-2
len: 15
j_gene: TRBJ2-1
abundance: many
CDR3aa: CASSRLAGGPNEQFF

v_gene: TRBV27
len: 17
j_gene: TRBJ2-5
abundance: few
CDR3aa: CASSLSGLATLRETQYF

v_gene: TRBV20-1
len: 15
j_gene: TRBJ1-5
abundance: -
CDR3aa: CSARDRGWFDQPQHF

v_gene: TRBV7-2
len: 16
j_gene: TRBJ2-7
abundance: few
CDR3aa: CASSLERGLHSYEQYF

v_gene: TRBV28
len: 16
j_gene: TRBJ1-1
abundance: many
CDR3aa: CASSLGGTGRVTEAFF

v_gene: TRBV3-1
len: 15
j_gene: TRBJ2-7
abundance: few
CDR3aa: CASSQVQGFSYEQYF

v_gene: TRBV21-1
len: 14
j_gene: TRBJ2-5
abundance: -
CDR3aa: CASSPAKERETQYF

v_gene: TRBV7-7
len: 18
j_gene: TRBJ2-5
abundance: -
CDR3aa: CASSLGGLAGGPEETQYF

v_gene: TRBV12-3/TRBV12-4
len: 19
j_gene: TRBJ2-2
abundance: -
CDR3aa: CASSAPGLAGGPSTGELFF

v_gene: TRBV20-1
len: 13
j_gene: TRBJ1-6
abundance: -
CDR3aa: CSANTGTGSPLHF

v_gene: TRBV9
len: 14
j_gene: TRBJ1-2
abundance: many
CDR3aa: CASSVGLRGDGYTF

v_gene: TRBV29-1
len: 9
j_gene: TRBJ2-1
abundance: many
CDR3aa: CSVEEGSTF

v_gene: TRBV6-1
len: 14
j_gene: TRBJ2-3
abundance: -
CDR3aa: CASSLGTGVVTQYF

v_gene: TRBV20-1
len: 13
j_gene: TRBJ2-3
abundance: many
CDR3aa: CSARKSGTDTQYF

v_gene: TRBV6-5
len: 19
j_gene: TRBJ2-3
abundance: -
CDR3aa: CASSYSSVGDTRSTDTQYF

v_gene: TRBV29-1
len: 15
j_gene: TRBJ2-3
abundance: many
CDR3aa: CSASAPDRGTDTQYF

v_gene: TRBV20-1
len: 13
j_gene: TRBJ1-4
abundance: few
CDR3aa: CSARDGGIEKLFF

v_gene: TRBV29-1
len: 12
j_gene: TRBJ1-2
abundance: few
CDR3aa: CSVGTGSYGYTF

v_gene: TRBV4-2
len: 13
j_gene: TRBJ2-7
abundance: -
CDR3aa: CASSPERVYEQYF

v_gene: TRBV7-9
len: 16
j_gene: TRBJ2-7
abundance: few
CDR3aa: CASSTDSGRLTYEQYF

v_gene: TRBV6-1
len: 14
j_gene: TRBJ2-7
abundance: few
CDR3aa: CASQPRGVSYEQYF

v_gene: TRBV3-1
len: 13
j_gene: TRBJ1-1
abundance: -
CDR3aa: CASSHPGGTEAFF

v_gene: TRBV5-4
len: 16
j_gene: TRBJ1-6
abundance: -
CDR3aa: CASSLGDGALNSPLHF

v_gene: TRBV10-3
len: 20
j_gene: TRBJ2-5
abundance: few
CDR3aa: CAISPRHPTSGRKKDETQYF

v_gene: TRBV12-3/TRBV12-4
len: 16
j_gene: TRBJ2-7
abundance: many
CDR3aa: CASSSRATSGTYEQYF

v_gene: TRBV29-1
len: 13
j_gene: TRBJ2-7
abundance: -
CDR3aa: CSARTGEIYEQYF

v_gene: TRBV20-1
len: 15
j_gene: TRBJ2-7
abundance: many
CDR3aa: CSARDLRDYSYEQYF

v_gene: TRBV14
len: 17
j_gene: TRBJ1-1
abundance: few
CDR3aa: CASSYCGGGEGLTEAFF

v_gene: TRBV11-2
len: 17
j_gene: TRBJ1-3
abundance: -
CDR3aa: CASSPLRGVHSGNTIYF

v_gene: TRBV7-3
len: 20
j_gene: TRBJ2-1
abundance: few
CDR3aa: CASSLTRTSGTTSSYNEQFF

v_gene: TRBV20-1
len: 15
j_gene: TRBJ2-7
abundance: -
CDR3aa: CSARSYSTSSYEQYF

v_gene: TRBV29-1
len: 14
j_gene: TRBJ2-5
abundance: -
CDR3aa: CSVELARTKETQYF

v_gene: TRBV4-2
len: 13
j_gene: TRBJ1-1
abundance: few
CDR3aa: CASSPDLNTEAFF

v_gene: TRBV5-1
len: 13
j_gene: TRBJ1-1
abundance: many
CDR3aa: CASSLAKSTEAFF

v_gene: TRBV5-5
len: 14
j_gene: TRBJ2-7
abundance: -
CDR3aa: CASSWPLSSYEQYF

v_gene: TRBV13
len: 20
j_gene: TRBJ2-5
abundance: -
CDR3aa: CASSFGTGGSPRTRKETQYF

v_gene: TRBV20-1
len: 12
j_gene: TRBJ2-7
abundance: few
CDR3aa: CSARMSGYEQYF

v_gene: TRBV6-2/TRBV6-3
len: 16
j_gene: TRBJ2-2
abundance: many
CDR3aa: CASSILGAANTGELFF

v_gene: TRBV29-1
len: 15
j_gene: TRBJ2-3
abundance: many
CDR3aa: CSVEDQHFSTDTQYF

v_gene: TRBV2
len: 15
j_gene: TRBJ1-5
abundance: -
CDR3aa: CASSSRTGGTQPQHF

v_gene: TRBV29-1
len: 15
j_gene: TRBJ2-1
abundance: few
CDR3aa: CSVETGDSSYNEQFF

v_gene: TRBV5-5
len: 12
j_gene: TRBJ2-5
abundance: few
CDR3aa: CASSFPKETQYF

v_gene: TRBV5-5
len: 17
j_gene: TRBJ2-1
abundance: many
CDR3aa: CASSPTSGRGWNNEQFF

v_gene: TRBV3-1
len: 16
j_gene: TRBJ2-5
abundance: few
CDR3aa: CASSFSGRGVQETQYF

v_gene: TRBV18
len: 17
j_gene: TRBJ2-1
abundance: -
CDR3aa: CASSPPTLAGIYNEQFF

v_gene: TRBV24-1
len: 15
j_gene: TRBJ2-7
abundance: -
CDR3aa: CATSDKGAGSYEQYF